These T cell receptor beta chains were read from a single sample in a study of blood T cell repertoires in COVID-19. TCRdb keeps only in-frame clones here, not all; method: immunoSEQ multiplex PCR. The sample records approximately 480,000 clones, roughly 87% being singletons. What was sequenced was peripheral blood. The receptors come from a man aged 18 to 35 with COVID-19, enrolled during active disease. The CDR3 runs from the conserved cysteine through the conserved F or W. A D gene is named only where the DNA matches it firmly. For some rows the clone size is stated as once, few or many, or as a class when expanded; others skip it.

j_call v_call d_call clone_size cdr3_aa cdr3_nt
TRBJ1-5 TRBV2 - - CASSAQSNQPQHF TGTGCCAGCAGTGCCCAGAGCAATCAGCCCCAGCATTTT
TRBJ2-5 TRBV2 TRBD2 - CASSDVGGGQETQYF TGTGCCAGCAGTGACGTGGGGGGGGGCCAAGAGACCCAGTACTTC
TRBJ1-1 TRBV19 - few CASIREANTEAFF TGTGCCAGTATCCGAGAGGCGAACACTGAAGCTTTCTTT
TRBJ1-5 TRBV28 - - CASKLMGQRYQPQHF TGTGCCAGCAAACTGATGGGACAACGCTATCAGCCCCAGCATTTT
TRBJ2-3 TRBV25-1 TRBD2 - CASSDRLAGGIAQYF TGTGCCAGCAGTGACAGACTAGCGGGAGGGATCGCGCAGTATTTT
TRBJ2-1 TRBV2 - - CASSRGGSYNEQFF TGTGCCAGCAGTCGTGGGGGGTCCTACAATGAGCAGTTCTTC
TRBJ2-3 TRBV7-6 TRBD1 once CASSWGQGADTQYF TGTGCCAGCAGCTGGGGACAGGGGGCTGATACGCAGTATTTT
TRBJ2-1 TRBV19 - - CASSIGLYNEQFF TGTGCCAGTAGTATAGGACTCTACAATGAGCAGTTCTTC
TRBJ1-1 TRBV18 - - CASSHSGNTEAFF TGTGCCAGCTCACATTCCGGGAACACTGAAGCTTTCTTT
TRBJ2-7 TRBV6-2/TRBV6-3 - - CASSYPGQYEQYF TGTGCCAGCAGTTACCCTGGACAGTACGAGCAGTACTTC
TRBJ2-7 TRBV5-1 TRBD2 - CASSLMASGVYEQYF TGCGCCAGCAGCTTGATGGCTAGCGGAGTCTACGAGCAGTACTTC
TRBJ2-7 TRBV6-5 TRBD2 - CASRNPGLAGNEQYF TGTGCCAGCAGGAACCCGGGACTAGCGGGAAACGAGCAGTACTTC
TRBJ2-6 TRBV19 TRBD1 - CASSPRDRGSGANVLTF TGTGCCAGTAGTCCCCGGGACAGGGGCTCTGGGGCCAACGTCCTGACTTTC
TRBJ2-3 TRBV7-8 TRBD2 - CASGPSGSTDTQYF TGTGCCAGCGGCCCTAGCGGGAGCACAGATACGCAGTATTTT
TRBJ1-4 TRBV5-8 - - CASSKQGVHEKLFF TGTGCCAGCAGCAAACAGGGAGTTCATGAAAAACTGTTTTTT
TRBJ1-2 TRBV2 TRBD1 - CASSEDRGYGYTF TGTGCCAGCAGTGAAGACAGGGGCTATGGCTACACCTTC
TRBJ2-3 TRBV5-6 - - CASQVGFTDTQYF TGTGCATCGCAGGTCGGATTTACAGATACGCAGTATTTT
TRBJ1-1 TRBV5-1 - - CASRSRVNTEAFF TGCGCCAGCCGGAGCCGGGTGAACACTGAAGCTTTCTTT
TRBJ1-1 TRBV5-4 TRBD1 - CASSLEGARTEAFF TGTGCCAGCAGCTTGGAGGGGGCGAGGACTGAAGCTTTCTTT
TRBJ1-3 TRBV18 - - CASSPPRNTEAGNTIYF TGTGCCAGCTCACCACCTAGAAACACTGAGGCTGGAAACACCATATATTTT
TRBJ2-7 TRBV3-1/TRBV3-2 TRBD1 - CASSQASGQVYEQYF TGTGCCAGCAGCCAAGCTTCCGGACAGGTCTACGAGCAGTACTTC
TRBJ2-7 TRBV7-9 - - CASSLGVQGEYEQYF TGTGCCAGCAGCTTAGGTGTACAGGGAGAGTACGAGCAGTACTTC
TRBJ2-5 TRBV7-3 - - CASSLAGRKETQYF TGTGCCAGCAGCTTGGCGGGCAGAAAAGAGACCCAGTACTTC
TRBJ2-7 TRBV7-6 TRBD1 - CASSLQGDEQYF TGTGCCAGCAGCTTACAGGGGGACGAGCAGTACTTC
TRBJ1-3 TRBV10-2 - - CASSNDRSGNTIYF TGCGCCAGCAGTAACGACAGGAGTGGAAACACCATATATTTT
TRBJ1-5 TRBV10-3 TRBD1 - CAISESGQLNQPQHF TGTGCCATCAGTGAGTCGGGACAGCTCAATCAGCCCCAGCATTTT
TRBJ2-7 TRBV5-1 TRBD1 few CASSEDRVFYEQYF TGCGCCAGCAGCGAGGACAGGGTTTTCTACGAGCAGTACTTC
TRBJ2-3 TRBV7-2 - - CASSPLRGYGTDTQYF TGTGCCAGCAGCCCCCTTAGGGGGTATGGGACAGATACGCAGTATTTT
TRBJ2-2 TRBV11-3 TRBD1 - CASSRPGTGTSGELFF TGTGCCAGCAGCCGCCCCGGGACAGGGACTTCCGGGGAGCTGTTTTTT
TRBJ2-1 TRBV7-8 TRBD2 - CASSLKIAGLDEQFF TGTGCCAGCAGCTTAAAAATAGCGGGTCTCGATGAGCAGTTCTTC
TRBJ1-2 TRBV6-5 TRBD1 - CASSYGGTGNGYTF TGTGCCAGCAGTTATGGGGGGACAGGGAATGGCTACACCTTC
TRBJ2-7 TRBV3-1/TRBV3-2 - - CASSLRQGDEQYF TGTGCCAGCAGCTTGAGGCAGGGTGATGAGCAGTACTTC
TRBJ1-3 TRBV7-6 TRBD1 few CASSDVGTGPSGNTIYF TGTGCCAGCAGCGACGTCGGGACAGGGCCTTCTGGAAACACCATATATTTT
TRBJ2-1 TRBV7-9 - - CASSLSRPYNEQFF TGTGCCAGCAGCTTATCGCGGCCCTACAATGAGCAGTTCTTC
TRBJ2-7 TRBV16 - few CASSQRRDEQYF TGTGCCAGCAGCCAACGGCGGGACGAGCAGTACTTC
TRBJ2-1 TRBV5-1 TRBD1 - CASSLEVAGGYNEQFF TGCGCCAGCAGCCTGGAAGTGGCAGGGGGCTACAATGAGCAGTTCTTC
TRBJ1-1 TRBV7-9 - - CASSSSGGLGGAFF TGTGCCAGCAGCTCATCGGGAGGCCTAGGTGGGGCTTTCTTT
TRBJ1-3 TRBV3-1/TRBV3-2 - - CASSRVSGNTIYF TGTGCCAGCAGCCGCGTCTCTGGAAACACCATATATTTT
TRBJ2-5 TRBV5-4 TRBD1 - CASSRDRQIQETQYF TGTGCCAGCAGTCGGGACAGACAGATTCAAGAGACCCAGTACTTC
TRBJ2-5 TRBV5-8 - - CASSLGEAGYEMETQYF TGTGCCAGCAGCTTGGGGGAAGCGGGCTATGAGATGGAGACCCAGTACTTC
TRBJ2-1 TRBV7-9 TRBD2 - CASSSLAGANNEQFF TGTGCCAGCAGCTCACTAGCGGGGGCCAACAATGAGCAGTTCTTC
TRBJ2-1 TRBV4-1 TRBD2 - CASSLGEGSSYNEQFF TGCGCCAGCAGCCTCGGGGAGGGCAGCTCCTACAATGAGCAGTTCTTC
TRBJ2-7 TRBV3-1/TRBV3-2 - few CASSQEPASYEQYF TGTGCCAGCAGCCAGGAGCCCGCTTCCTACGAGCAGTACTTC
TRBJ2-1 TRBV12-5 TRBD2 - CASGLLAGGANEQFF TGTGCTAGTGGTTTGTTGGCGGGAGGTGCCAATGAGCAGTTCTTC
TRBJ2-7 TRBV29-1 TRBD2 - CSVDNSLAGAAWDYSYEQYF TGCAGCGTCGATAATTCCCTAGCGGGAGCGGCCTGGGATTATTCCTACGAGCAGTACTTC
TRBJ1-1 TRBV27 - - CASSLGGGTEAFF TGTGCCAGCAGTTTAGGCGGGGGCACTGAAGCTTTCTTT
TRBJ2-3 TRBV30 - - CAWSVGGTPDTQYF TGTGCCTGGAGTGTCGGCGGGACCCCAGATACGCAGTATTTT
TRBJ2-3 TRBV19 TRBD1 - CASSQGQGADTQYF TGTGCCAGTAGTCAGGGACAGGGGGCAGATACGCAGTATTTT
TRBJ1-3 TRBV5-6 - once CASSLSRRNTIYF TGTGCCAGCAGCTTGTCCAGGCGAAACACCATATATTTT
TRBJ2-1 TRBV24-1 - once CATSDSAPHSKSSYNEQFF TGTGCCACCAGTGATTCAGCGCCCCACTCGAAGAGCTCCTACAATGAGCAGTTCTTC
TRBJ2-2 TRBV6-5 TRBD2 many CASRLAGFTGELFF TGTGCCAGTCGATTAGCGGGCTTTACCGGGGAGCTGTTTTTT
TRBJ2-5 TRBV2 TRBD1 few CASSEPGQGLRETQYF TGTGCCAGCAGTGAACCGGGACAGGGCTTGCGGGAGACCCAGTACTTC
TRBJ2-7 TRBV6-6 - - CASSYVGSSYEQYF TGTGCCAGCAGTTACGTCGGGAGTTCCTACGAGCAGTACTTC
TRBJ2-1 TRBV11-3 - - CASSSRDTPYNEQFF TGTGCCAGCAGCTCCCGGGACACCCCCTACAATGAGCAGTTCTTC
TRBJ2-2 TRBV6-5 - - CASSLSSSGELFF TGTGCCAGCAGTTTATCCTCCAGCGGGGAGCTGTTTTTT